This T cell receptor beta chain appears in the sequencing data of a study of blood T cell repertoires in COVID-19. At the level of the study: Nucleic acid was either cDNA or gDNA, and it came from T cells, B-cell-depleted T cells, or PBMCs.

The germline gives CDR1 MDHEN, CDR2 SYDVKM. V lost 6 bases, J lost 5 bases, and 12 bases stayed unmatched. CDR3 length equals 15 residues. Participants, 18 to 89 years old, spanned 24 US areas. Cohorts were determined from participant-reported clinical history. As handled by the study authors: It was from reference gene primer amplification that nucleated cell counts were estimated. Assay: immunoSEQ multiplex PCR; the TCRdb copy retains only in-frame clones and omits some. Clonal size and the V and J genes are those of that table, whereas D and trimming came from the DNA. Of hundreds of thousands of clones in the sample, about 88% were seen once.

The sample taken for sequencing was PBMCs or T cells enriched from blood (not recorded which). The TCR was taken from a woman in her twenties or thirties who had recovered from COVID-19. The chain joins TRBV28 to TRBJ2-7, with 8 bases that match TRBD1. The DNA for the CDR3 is TGTGCCAGCAGCACGGGACAGGCCATACGAGACGAGCAGTACTTC. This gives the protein CASSTGQAIRDEQYF.